The present T cell receptor (beta chain) was sequenced within a study of ipilimumab plus nivolumab after autologous stem cell transplantation. Using immunoSEQ multiplex PCR, the repertoire was profiled, and TCRdb retains in-frame clones only, with some absent. The top ten hold around 2% of the sample, which has roughly 86,000 clones, 83% seen once. Patients got ipilimumab 1 mg/kg beginning 14 to 28 days post-transplant. In germline, CDR1 is MNHNS, CDR2 SASEGT. V was pared by 3 bases and J by 5 bases, with 6 bases of the junction left unmatched. This CDR3 spans 15 amino acids. The sequence was obtained from a male donor with diffuse large B-cell lymphoma. V gene TRBV6-1 combines with J gene TRBJ1-2; 10 bases are shared with TRBD1. Material: PBMCs, obtained in a trial of ipilimumab plus nivolumab as post-transplant consolidation. Here the CDR3 DNA reads TGTGCCAGCAGTGAGAGGGACAGGGGCCCTTATGGCTACACCTTC. Its protein product is CASSERDRGPYGYTF.